This record concerns one T cell receptor beta chain sequence. The antigen is unknown. With 3 bases removed from V and 4 bases from J, the gap between germline ends came to 10 bases. CDR1 SGDLS and CDR2 YYNGEE come from the germline V gene. The CDR3 consists of 13 residues. The sample comes from a study of beta chain features in type 1 diabetes. Findings and caveats of the study: Across all four CD4+ subsets, people with type 1 diabetes showed modestly shorter TCRB CDR3s. Healthy donors had naive, central memory and Treg TCRB repertoires that appeared less similar than those seen among patients.

Expressed TCRB transcripts were sequenced, since all the RNA that had been isolated was reverse transcribed. Clones were sequenced by immunoSEQ multiplex PCR, and TCRdb holds only the in-frame ones, with some missing. The table lists 300,000 or so clones, about 13% of them singletons. The sequenced sample consisted of naive CD4+ T cells from blood. The TCR comes from a woman between 18 and 30 years old with type 1 diabetes. The rearrangement uses TRBV9 and TRBJ2-5; D perhaps matches TRBD2 (6 bases). CDR3 sequence: CASSAGVGETQYF. The DNA of the CDR3 is TGTGCCAGCAGCGCGGGAGTTGGAGAGACCCAGTACTTC.